The next 2 T cell receptor beta chains were all read from a single sample in a study of neoadjuvant anti-PD-1 for oral cavity cancer. Method: immunoSEQ multiplex PCR; TCRdb's copy keeps in-frame clones and lacks some. Of 40,000 or so clones listed, around 40% are singletons. Time point specified: after neoadjuvant nivolumab, at surgical resection. This material consisted of tumor tissue, taken after nivolumab (anti-PD-1) treatment. Receptors originate from a person aged 40 to 85 with oral cavity squamous cell carcinoma.

This clone was found a few times. CDR3 nucleotides: TGCGCCAGCAGCCTCCCCGGCCTAGTCACTGAAGCTTTCTTT. As protein: CASSLPGLVTEAFF. The chain has TRBV4-1 and TRBJ1-1; D gene unclear. Germline V lookup: CDR1 MGHRA, CDR2 YSYEKL. This CDR3 region has 14 residues. With 4 bases removed from V and 4 bases from J, the gap between germline ends came to 13 bases.

The chain combines TRBV5-1 with TRBJ2-7; 13 bases are shared with TRBD2. CDR1 is SGHRS, CDR2 YFSETQ, per germline. CDR3 length equals 18 residues. V was clipped by 4 bases and J by 5 bases; unmatched bases: 15. The CDR3 sequence is CASSSQPGTSGATDEQYF. CDR3 nucleotide sequence: TGCGCCAGCAGCAGTCAACCCGGGACTAGCGGGGCGACCGACGAGCAGTACTTC.